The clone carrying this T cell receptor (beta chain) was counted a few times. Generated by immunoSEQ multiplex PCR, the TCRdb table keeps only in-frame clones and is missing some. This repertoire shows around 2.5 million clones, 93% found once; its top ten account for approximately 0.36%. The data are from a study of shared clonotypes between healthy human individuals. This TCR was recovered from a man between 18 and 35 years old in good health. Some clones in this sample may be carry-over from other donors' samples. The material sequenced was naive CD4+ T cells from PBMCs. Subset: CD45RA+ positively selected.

The CDR3 DNA reads TGTGCCATCAGTGAGCACAGGGGGCCAAGGGGCTACACCTTC. Its translation: CAISEHRGPRGYTF. V usage is TRBV10-3 and J usage is TRBJ1-2, with 9 bases lining up with TRBD1. The V gene end was trimmed by 2 bases and the J gene end by 8 bases; junction bases not matched to a gene: 6. The length of the CDR3 is 14 residues. From germline, CDR1 is ENHRY and CDR2 SYGVKD.